This record concerns one T cell receptor (beta chain) sequence. This sample is drawn from a study of blood T cell repertoires in COVID-19. The participants were between about 18 and 90 years old and came from about two dozen US areas. Assignment of participants to cohorts was predicated upon participant-reported clinical history. The recovered donors of Cohort 3 showed two negative PCRs, clearance, or symptom resolution. Germline lookup yields CDR1 MNHEY and CDR2 SMNVEV (reference sequence). V was shortened by 8 bases and J by 7 bases, with 15 bases between the two germline ends. The length of the CDR3 is 14 residues. Profiling relied on immunoSEQ multiplex PCR, and the TCRdb table lists in-frame clones only, not all of them. The repertoire holds 200,000 to 250,000 clones, approximately 86% seen once, with approximately 1.5% in the top ten.

Sequenced sample: PBMCs or T cells enriched from blood (not recorded which). This TCR derives from a woman aged 45-65 years who had recovered from COVID-19. The chain has TRBV27 and TRBJ1-6, with D tentatively TRBD1 (5 bases). The CDR3 spells CASHPGLRNSPLHF. Here the CDR3 DNA reads TGTGCCAGCCATCCGGGACTGAGAAATTCACCCCTCCACTTT.